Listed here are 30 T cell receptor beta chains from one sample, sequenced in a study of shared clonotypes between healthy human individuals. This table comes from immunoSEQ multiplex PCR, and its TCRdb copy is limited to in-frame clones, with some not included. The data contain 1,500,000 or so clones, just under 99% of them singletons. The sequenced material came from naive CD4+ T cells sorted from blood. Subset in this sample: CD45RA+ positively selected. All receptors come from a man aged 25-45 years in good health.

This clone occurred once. The CDR3 spells CASSLGHSNQPQHF. Here the CDR3 DNA reads TGTGCCAGCAGCTTGGGCCATAGCAATCAGCCCCAGCATTTT. The chain is built from TRBV11-2 and TRBJ1-5; D is uncertain. Trimming pared 3 bases from V and 0 bases from J, leaving 6 bases between. The CDR3 has 14 residues. The germline V gene encodes CDR1 SGHAT and CDR2 FQNNGV.

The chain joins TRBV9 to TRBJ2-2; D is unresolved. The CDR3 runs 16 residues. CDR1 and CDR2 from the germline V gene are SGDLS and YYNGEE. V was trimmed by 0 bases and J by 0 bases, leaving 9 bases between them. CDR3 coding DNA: TGTGCCAGCAGCGTAGAGACATTTGCGAACACCGGGGAGCTGTTTTTT. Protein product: CASSVETFANTGELFF.

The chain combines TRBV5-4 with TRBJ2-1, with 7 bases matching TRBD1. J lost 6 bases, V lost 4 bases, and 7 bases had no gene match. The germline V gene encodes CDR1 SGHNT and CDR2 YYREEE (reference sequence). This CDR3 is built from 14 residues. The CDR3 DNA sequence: TGTGCCAGCAGCAAAACGGGACAGCCCAATGAGCAGTTCTTC. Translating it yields CASSKTGQPNEQFF.

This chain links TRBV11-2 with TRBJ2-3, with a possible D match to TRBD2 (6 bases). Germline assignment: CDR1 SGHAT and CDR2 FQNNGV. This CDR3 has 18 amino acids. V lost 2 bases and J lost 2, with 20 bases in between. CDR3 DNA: TGTGCCAGCAGCTTAAGAAGCAGGAGCGGGTCCATCACAGATACGCAGTATTTT. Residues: CASSLRSRSGSITDTQYF.

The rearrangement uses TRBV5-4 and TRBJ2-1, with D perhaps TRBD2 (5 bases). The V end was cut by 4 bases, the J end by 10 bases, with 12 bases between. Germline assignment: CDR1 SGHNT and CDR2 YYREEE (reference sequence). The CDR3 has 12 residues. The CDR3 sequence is CASSQNPGEQFF. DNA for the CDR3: TGTGCCAGCAGCCAGAATCCGGGAGAGCAGTTCTTC.

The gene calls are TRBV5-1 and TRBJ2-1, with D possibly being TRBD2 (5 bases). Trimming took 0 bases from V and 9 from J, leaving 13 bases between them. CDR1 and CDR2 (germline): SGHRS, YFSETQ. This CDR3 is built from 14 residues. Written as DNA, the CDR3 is TGCGCCAGCAGCTTGGAGGGTCGGGGTTTTGAGCAGTTCTTC. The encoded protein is CASSLEGRGFEQFF.

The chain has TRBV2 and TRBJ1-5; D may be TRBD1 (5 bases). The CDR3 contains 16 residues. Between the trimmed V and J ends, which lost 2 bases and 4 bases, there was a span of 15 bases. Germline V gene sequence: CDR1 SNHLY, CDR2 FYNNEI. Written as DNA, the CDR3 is TGTGCCAGCAGTGAATCTCGAGCAGGGATAAATCAGCCCCAGCATTTT. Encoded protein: CASSESRAGINQPQHF. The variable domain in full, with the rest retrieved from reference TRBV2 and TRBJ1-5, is EPEVTQTPSHQVTQMGQEVILRCVPISNHLYFYWYRQILGQKVEFLVSFYNNEISEKSEIFDDQFSVERPDGSNFTLKIRSTKLEDSAMYFCASSESRAGINQPQHFGDGTRLSIL.

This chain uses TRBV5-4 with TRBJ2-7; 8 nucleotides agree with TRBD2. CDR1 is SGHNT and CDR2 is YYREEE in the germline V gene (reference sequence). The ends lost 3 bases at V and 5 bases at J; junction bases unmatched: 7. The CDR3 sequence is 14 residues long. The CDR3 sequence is CASSSSGRVNEQYF. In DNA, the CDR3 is TGTGCCAGCAGCTCAAGCGGGAGAGTGAACGAGCAGTACTTC.

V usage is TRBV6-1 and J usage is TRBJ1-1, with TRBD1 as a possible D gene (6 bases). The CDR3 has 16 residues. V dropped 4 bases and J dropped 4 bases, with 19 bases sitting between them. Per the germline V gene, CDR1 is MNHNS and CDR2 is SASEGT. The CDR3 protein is CASSVRSLGQSTEAFF. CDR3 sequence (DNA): TGTGCCAGCAGTGTTAGGTCTCTTGGACAGAGCACTGAAGCTTTCTTT.

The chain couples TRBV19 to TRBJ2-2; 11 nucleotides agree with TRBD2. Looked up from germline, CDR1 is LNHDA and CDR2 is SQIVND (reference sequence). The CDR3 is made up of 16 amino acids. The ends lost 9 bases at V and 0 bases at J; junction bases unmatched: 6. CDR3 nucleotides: TGTGCCAGCCTTCCTAGCGGGAGGACGAACACCGGGGAGCTGTTTTTT. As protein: CASLPSGRTNTGELFF.

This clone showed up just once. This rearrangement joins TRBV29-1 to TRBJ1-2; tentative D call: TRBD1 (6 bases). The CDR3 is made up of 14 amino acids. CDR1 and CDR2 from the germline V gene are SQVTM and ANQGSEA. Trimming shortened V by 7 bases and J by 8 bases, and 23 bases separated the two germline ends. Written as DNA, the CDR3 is TGCAGCGCCCTCGCTGGGGGGGGCGAATCGGGCTACACCTTC. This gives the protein CSALAGGGESGYTF.

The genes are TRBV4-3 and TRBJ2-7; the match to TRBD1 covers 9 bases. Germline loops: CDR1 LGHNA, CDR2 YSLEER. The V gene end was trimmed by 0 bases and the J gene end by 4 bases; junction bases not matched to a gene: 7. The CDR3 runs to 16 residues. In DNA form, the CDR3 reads TGCGCCAGCAGCCAAGAATGGTCAGGACAGGGGTACGAGCAGTACTTC. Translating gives CASSQEWSGQGYEQYF.

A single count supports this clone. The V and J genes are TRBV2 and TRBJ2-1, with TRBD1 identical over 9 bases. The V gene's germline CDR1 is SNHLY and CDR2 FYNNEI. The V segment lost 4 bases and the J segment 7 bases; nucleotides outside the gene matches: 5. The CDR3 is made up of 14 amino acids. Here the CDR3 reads CASSVEDRGNEQFF. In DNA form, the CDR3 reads TGTGCCAGCAGTGTCGAGGACAGGGGTAATGAGCAGTTCTTC.

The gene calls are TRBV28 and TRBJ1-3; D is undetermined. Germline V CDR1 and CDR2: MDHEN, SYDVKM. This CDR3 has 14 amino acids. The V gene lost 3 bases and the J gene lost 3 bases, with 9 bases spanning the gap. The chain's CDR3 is CASSFSRIGNTIYF. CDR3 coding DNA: TGTGCCAGCAGTTTTAGCCGGATTGGAAACACCATATATTTT.

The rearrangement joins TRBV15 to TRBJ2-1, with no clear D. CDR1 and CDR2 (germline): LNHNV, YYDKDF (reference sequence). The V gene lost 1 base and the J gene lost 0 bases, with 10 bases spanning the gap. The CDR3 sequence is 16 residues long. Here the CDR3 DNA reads TGTGCCACCAGCAGAGGGCCCGCTGGCTCCTACAATGAGCAGTTCTTC. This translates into CATSRGPAGSYNEQFF.

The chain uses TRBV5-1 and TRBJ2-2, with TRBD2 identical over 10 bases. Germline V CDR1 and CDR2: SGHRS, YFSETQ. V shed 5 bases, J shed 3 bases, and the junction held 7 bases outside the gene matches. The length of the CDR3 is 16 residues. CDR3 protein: CASREAGGLHTGELFF. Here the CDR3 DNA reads TGCGCCAGCAGGGAAGCGGGAGGGCTTCACACCGGGGAGCTGTTTTTT.

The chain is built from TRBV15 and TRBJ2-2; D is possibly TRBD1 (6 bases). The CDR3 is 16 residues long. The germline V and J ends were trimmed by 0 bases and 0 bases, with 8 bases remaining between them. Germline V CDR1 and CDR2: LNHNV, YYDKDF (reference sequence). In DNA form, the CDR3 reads TGTGCCACCAGCAGAGAAGGGACATCGAACACCGGGGAGCTGTTTTTT. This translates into CATSREGTSNTGELFF.

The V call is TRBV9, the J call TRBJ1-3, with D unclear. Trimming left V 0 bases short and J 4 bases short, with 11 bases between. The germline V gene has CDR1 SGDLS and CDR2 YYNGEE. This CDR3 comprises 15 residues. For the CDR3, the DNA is TGTGCCAGCAGCGTAGGTCACCGAGCCGGAAACACCATATATTTT. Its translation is CASSVGHRAGNTIYF.

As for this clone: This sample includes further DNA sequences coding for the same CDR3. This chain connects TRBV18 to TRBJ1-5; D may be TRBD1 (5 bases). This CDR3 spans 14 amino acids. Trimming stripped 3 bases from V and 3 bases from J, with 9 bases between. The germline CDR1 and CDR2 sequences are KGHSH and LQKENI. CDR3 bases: TGTGCCAGCTCACCTACAGGTCTCAATCAGCCCCAGCATTTT. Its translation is CASSPTGLNQPQHF.

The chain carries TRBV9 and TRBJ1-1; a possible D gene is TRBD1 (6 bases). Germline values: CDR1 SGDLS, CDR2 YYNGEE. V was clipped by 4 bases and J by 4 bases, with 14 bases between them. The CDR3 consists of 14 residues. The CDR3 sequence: CASSPQGRGTEAFF. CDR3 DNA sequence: TGTGCCAGCAGCCCCCAGGGGAGAGGCACTGAAGCTTTCTTT.

The CDR3 loop reads CASSMGQGATLNTEAFF. As DNA, the CDR3 is TGCGCCAGCAGCATGGGACAGGGGGCGACCCTGAACACTGAAGCTTTCTTT. The chain links TRBV5-1 to TRBJ1-1; 12 bases fit TRBD1. Germline CDR1 is SGHRS and CDR2 is YFSETQ. CDR3 length: 17 residues. Unmatched junction bases numbered 7, after V lost 4 bases and J lost 0 bases.

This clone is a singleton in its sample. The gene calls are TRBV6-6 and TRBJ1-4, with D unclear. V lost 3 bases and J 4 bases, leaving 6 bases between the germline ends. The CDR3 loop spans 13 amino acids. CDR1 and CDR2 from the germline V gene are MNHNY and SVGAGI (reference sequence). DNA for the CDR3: TGTGCCAGCAGTTATGAACTTAATGAAAAACTGTTTTTT. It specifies CASSYELNEKLFF.

The CDR3 sequence: CASSQRSGLGSNQPQHF. The CDR3 region has the DNA TGTGCCAGCAGCCAGAGGTCAGGGCTAGGCAGCAATCAGCCCCAGCATTTT. This chain links TRBV28 with TRBJ1-5; a weak D match, TRBD1 (5 bases). The germline V gene has CDR1 MDHEN and CDR2 SYDVKM. This CDR3 spans 17 amino acids. V dropped 6 bases and J dropped 1 base, with 19 bases sitting between them. The complete variable domain, with remaining parts taken from reference TRBV28 and TRBJ1-5, reads DVKVTQSSRYLVKRTGEKVFLECVQDMDHENMFWYRQDPGLGLRLIYFSYDVKMKEKGDIPEGYSVSREKKERFSLILESASTNQTSMYLCASSQRSGLGSNQPQHFGDGTRLSIL.

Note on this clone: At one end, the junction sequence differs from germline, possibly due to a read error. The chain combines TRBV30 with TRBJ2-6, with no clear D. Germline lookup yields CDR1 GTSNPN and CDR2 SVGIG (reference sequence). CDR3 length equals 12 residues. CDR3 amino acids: CARSSGANVLTF. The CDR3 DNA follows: TGTGCCCGGAGCTCTGGGGCCAACGTCCTGACTTTC.

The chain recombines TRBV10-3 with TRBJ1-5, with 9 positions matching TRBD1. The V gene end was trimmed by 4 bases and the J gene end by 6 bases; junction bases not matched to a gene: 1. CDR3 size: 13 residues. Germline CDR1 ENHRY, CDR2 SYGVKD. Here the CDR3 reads CAISGTGAQPQHF. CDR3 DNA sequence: TGTGCCATCAGTGGGACAGGGGCTCAGCCCCAGCATTTT.

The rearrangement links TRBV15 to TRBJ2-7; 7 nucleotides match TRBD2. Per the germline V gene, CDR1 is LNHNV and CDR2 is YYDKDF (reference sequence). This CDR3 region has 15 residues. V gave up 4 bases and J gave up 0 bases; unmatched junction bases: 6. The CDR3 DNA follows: TGTGCCACCAGCATCGGGGGGACCACCTCCTACGAGCAGTACTTC. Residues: CATSIGGTTSYEQYF.

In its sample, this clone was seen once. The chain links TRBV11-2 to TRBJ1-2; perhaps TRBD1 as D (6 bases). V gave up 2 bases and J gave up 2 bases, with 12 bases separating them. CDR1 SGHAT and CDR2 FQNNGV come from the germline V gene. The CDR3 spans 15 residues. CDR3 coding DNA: TGTGCCAGCAGCTTAAGGGGCCAGGGGAACTATGGCTACACCTTC. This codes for CASSLRGQGNYGYTF.

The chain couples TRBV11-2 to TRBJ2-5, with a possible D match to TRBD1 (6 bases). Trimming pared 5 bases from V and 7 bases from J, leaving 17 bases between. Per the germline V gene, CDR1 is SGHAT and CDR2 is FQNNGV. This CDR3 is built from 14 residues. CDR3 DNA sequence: TGTGCCAGCAGCCCACAGGGTGGCCGGGGGACCCAGTACTTC. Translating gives CASSPQGGRGTQYF. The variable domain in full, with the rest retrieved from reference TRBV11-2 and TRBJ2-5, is EAGVAQSPRYKIIEKRQSVAFWCNPISGHATLYWYQQILGQGPKLLIQFQNNGVVDDSQLPKDRFSAERLKGVDSTLKIQPAKLEDSAVYLCASSPQGGRGTQYFGPGTRLLVL.

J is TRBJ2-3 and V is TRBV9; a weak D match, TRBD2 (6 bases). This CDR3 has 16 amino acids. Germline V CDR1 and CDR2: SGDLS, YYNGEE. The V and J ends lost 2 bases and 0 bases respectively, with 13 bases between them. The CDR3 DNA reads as TGTGCCAGCAGCGTCTCGTCTAGCGCGAGCACAGATACGCAGTATTTT. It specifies CASSVSSSASTDTQYF.

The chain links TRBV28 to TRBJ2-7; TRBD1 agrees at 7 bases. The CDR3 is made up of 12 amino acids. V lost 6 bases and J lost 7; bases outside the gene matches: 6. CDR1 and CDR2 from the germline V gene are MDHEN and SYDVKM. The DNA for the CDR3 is TGTGCCAGCAGGACAGGGCCCCTTGAGCAGTACTTC. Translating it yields CASRTGPLEQYF.